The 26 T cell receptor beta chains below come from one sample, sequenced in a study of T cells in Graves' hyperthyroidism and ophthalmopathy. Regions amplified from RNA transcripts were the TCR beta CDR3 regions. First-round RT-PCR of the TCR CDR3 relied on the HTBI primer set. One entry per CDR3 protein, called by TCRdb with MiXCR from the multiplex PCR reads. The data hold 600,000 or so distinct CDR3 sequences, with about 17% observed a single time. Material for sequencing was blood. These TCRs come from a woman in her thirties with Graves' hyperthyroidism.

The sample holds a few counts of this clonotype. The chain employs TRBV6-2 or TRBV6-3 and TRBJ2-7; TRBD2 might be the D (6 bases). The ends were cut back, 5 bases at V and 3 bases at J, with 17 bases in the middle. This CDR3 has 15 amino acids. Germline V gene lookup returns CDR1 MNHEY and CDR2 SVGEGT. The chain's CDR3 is CASSTSRDSHYEQYF. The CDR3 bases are TGTGCCAGCAGTACTAGCCGGGACTCGCACTACGAGCAGTACTTC.

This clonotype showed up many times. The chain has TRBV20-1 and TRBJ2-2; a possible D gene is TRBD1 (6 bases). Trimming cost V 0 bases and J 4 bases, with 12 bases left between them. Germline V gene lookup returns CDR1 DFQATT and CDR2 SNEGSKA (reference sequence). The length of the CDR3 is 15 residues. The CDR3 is CSARDPGHLTGELFF. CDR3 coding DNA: TGCAGTGCTAGAGACCCGGGACACCTCACCGGGGAGCTGTTTTTT.

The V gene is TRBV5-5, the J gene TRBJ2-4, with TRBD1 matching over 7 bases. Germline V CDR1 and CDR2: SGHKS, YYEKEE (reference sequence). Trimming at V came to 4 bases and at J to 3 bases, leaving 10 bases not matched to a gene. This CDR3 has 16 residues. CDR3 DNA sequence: TGTGCCAGCAGCCGTGACAGGGCAGGAGGCAAAAACATTCAGTACTTC. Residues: CASSRDRAGGKNIQYF.

CDR3 nucleotide sequence: TGTGCCACCAGCAGCGGGAGGGCCGTCAATGAGCAGTTCTTC. Translating it yields CATSSGRAVNEQFF. This chain uses TRBV15 with TRBJ2-1; 8 nucleotides line up with TRBD2. Germline V lookup: CDR1 LNHNV, CDR2 YYDKDF (reference sequence). Trimming cost V 3 bases and J 6 bases; bases outside gene matches: 4. CDR3 length: 14 amino acids.

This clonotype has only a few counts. The CDR3 region is CASRKDFRDCTF. In nucleotides, the CDR3 is TGTGCCAGCCGAAAGGACTTCCGGGACTGCACCTTC. The V call is TRBV6-1, the J call TRBJ1-2, with D tentatively TRBD1 (5 bases). Germline CDR1 MNHNS, CDR2 SASEGT. There are 12 residues in the CDR3. The V and J ends lost 8 bases and 13 bases respectively, with 20 bases between them.

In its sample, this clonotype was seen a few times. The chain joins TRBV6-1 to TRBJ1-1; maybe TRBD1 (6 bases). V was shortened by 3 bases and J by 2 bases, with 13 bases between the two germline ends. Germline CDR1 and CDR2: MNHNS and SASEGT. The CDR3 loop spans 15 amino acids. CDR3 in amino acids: CASSDRQAPNTEAFF. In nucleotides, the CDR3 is TGTGCCAGCAGTGATCGACAGGCACCTAACACTGAAGCTTTCTTT.

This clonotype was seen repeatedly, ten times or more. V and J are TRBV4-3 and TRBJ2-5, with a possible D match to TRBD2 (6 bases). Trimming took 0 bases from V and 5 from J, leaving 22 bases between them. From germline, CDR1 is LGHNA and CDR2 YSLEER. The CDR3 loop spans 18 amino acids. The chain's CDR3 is CASSQDRVRGRGGETQYF. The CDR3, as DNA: TGCGCCAGCAGCCAAGATCGGGTGCGGGGAAGAGGTGGGGAGACCCAGTACTTC.

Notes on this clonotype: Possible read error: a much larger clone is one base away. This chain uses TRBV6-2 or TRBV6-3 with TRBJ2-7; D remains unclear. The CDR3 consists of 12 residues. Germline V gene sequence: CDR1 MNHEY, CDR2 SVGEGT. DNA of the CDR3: TGTGCCAGCAGCCTCAGAATTTACGGGCAGTACTTC. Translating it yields CASSLRIYGQYF.

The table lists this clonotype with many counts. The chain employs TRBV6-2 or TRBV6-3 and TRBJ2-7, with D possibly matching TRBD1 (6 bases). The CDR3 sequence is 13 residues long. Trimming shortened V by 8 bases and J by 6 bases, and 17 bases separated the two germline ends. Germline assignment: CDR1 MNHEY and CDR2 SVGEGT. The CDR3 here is CASRNPSRGEQYF. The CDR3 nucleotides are TGTGCCAGCCGCAATCCCTCCAGGGGCGAGCAGTACTTC.

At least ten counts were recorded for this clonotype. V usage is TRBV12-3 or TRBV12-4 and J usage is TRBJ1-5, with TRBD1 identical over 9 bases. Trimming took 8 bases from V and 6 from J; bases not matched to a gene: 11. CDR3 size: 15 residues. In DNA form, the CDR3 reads TGTGCCAGCGGGGACCTTACGACAGGGGGTCAGCCCCAGCATTTT. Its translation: CASGDLTTGGQPQHF.

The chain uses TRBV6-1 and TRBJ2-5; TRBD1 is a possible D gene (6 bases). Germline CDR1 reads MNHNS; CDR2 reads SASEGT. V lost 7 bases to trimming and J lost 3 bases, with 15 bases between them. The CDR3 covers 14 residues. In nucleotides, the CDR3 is TGTGCCAGCATAAAGACAGGCTTCGAAGAGACCCAGTACTTC. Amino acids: CASIKTGFEETQYF.

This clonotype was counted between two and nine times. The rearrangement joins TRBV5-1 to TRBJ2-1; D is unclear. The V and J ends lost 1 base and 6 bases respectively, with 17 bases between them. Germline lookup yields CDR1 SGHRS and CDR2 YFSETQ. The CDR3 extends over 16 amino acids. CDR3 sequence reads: CASSLIPGRRGNEQFF. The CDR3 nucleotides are TGCGCCAGCAGCTTGATACCGGGCCGTCGTGGCAATGAGCAGTTCTTC.

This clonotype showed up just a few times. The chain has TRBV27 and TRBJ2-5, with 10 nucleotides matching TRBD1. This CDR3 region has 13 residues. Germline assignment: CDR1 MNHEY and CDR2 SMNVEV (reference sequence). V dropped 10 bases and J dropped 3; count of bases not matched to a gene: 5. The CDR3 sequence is CATGQGGEETQYF. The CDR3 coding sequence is TGTGCCACCGGACAGGGGGGAGAAGAGACCCAGTACTTC.

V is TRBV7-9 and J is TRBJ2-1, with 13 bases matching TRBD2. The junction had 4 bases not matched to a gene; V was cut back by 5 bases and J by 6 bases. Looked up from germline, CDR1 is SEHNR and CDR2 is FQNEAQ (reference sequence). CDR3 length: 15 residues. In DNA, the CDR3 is TGTGCCAGCAGCCACACTAGCGGGAGGGCCAATGAGCAGTTCTTC. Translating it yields CASSHTSGRANEQFF.

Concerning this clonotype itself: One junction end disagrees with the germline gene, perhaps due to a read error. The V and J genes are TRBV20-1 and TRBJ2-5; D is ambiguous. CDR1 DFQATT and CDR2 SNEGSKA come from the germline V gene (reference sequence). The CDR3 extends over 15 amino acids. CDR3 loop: CRAIPTDKDQETQYF. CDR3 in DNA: TGCAGGGCTATTCCAACCGACAAAGACCAAGAGACCCAGTACTTC.

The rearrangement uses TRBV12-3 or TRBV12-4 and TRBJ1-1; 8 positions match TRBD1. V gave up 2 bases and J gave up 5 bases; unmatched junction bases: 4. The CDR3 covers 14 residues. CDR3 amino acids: CASSLNRGITEAFF. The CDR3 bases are TGTGCCAGCAGTTTAAACAGGGGGATTACTGAAGCTTTCTTT.

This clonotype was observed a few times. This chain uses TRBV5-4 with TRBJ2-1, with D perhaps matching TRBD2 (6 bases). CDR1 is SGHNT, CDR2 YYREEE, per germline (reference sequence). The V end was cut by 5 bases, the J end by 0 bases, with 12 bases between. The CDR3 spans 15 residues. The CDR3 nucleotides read TGTGCCAGCAGACCGGGACTGAGCTCCTACAATGAGCAGTTCTTC. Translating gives CASRPGLSSYNEQFF.

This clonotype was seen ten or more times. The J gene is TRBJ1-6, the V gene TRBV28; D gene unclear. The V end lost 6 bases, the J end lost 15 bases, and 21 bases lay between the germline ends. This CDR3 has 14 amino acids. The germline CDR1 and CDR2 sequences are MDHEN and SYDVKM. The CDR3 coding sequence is TGTGCCAGCAGCTATATTACTCATTCGTCTGGCCTCCACTTT. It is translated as CASSYITHSSGLHF.

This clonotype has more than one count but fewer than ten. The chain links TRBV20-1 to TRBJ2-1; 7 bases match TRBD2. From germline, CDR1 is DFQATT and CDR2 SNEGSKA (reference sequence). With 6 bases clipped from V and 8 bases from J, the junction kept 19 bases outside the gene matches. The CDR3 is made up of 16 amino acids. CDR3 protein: CSAETLREWTTYEQFF. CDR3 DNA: TGCAGTGCCGAGACCCTGCGGGAGTGGACGACTTATGAGCAGTTCTTC.

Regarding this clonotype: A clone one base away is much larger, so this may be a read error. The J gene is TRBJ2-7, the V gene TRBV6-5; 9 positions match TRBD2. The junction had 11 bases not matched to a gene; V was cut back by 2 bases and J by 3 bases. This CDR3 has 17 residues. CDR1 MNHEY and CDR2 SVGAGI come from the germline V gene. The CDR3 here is CASSYPGLAGYVYEQYF. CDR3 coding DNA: TGTGCCAGCAGTTACCCTGGGCTAGCGGGATACGTCTACGAGCAGTACTTC.

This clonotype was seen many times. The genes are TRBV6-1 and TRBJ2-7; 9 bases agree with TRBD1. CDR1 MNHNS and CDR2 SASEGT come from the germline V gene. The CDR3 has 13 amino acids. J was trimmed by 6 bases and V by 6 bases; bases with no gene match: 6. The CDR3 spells CASRRDREFEQYF. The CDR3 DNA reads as TGTGCCAGCAGACGGGACAGGGAGTTCGAGCAGTACTTC.

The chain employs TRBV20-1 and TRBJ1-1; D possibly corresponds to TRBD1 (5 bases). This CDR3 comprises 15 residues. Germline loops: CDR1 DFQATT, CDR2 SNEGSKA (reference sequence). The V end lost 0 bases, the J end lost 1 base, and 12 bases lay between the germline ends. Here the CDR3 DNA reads TGCAGTGCTAGAGAATGGGTGGGGGGGAACACTGAAGCTTTCTTT. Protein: CSAREWVGGNTEAFF.

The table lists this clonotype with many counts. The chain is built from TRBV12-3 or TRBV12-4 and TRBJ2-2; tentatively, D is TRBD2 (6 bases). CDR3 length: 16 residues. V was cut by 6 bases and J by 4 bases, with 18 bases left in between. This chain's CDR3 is CASSPAPAGTTGELFF. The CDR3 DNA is TGTGCCAGCAGCCCTGCCCCTGCGGGAACCACCGGGGAGCTGTTTTTT.

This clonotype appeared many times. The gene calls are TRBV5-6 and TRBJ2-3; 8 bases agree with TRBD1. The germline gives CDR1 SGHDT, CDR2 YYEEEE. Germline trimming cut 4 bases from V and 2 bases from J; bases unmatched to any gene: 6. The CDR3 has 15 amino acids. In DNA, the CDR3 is TGTGCCAGCAGCCCGCGACAGGGGCTCACAGATACGCAGTATTTT. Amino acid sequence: CASSPRQGLTDTQYF. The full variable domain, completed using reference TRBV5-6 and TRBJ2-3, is DAGVTQSPTHLIKTRGQQVTLRCSPKSGHDTVSWYQQALGQGPQFIFQYYEEEERQRGNFPDRFSGHQFPNYSSELNVNALLLGDSALYLCASSPRQGLTDTQYFGPGTRLTVL.

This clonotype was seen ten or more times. Here the CDR3 DNA reads TGTGCCAGCAGGCCACGGGGCGTGCGAGAGACCCAGTACTTC. Amino acid sequence: CASRPRGVRETQYF. This chain links TRBV12-3 or TRBV12-4 with TRBJ2-5; D tentatively reads TRBD1 or TRBD2 (5 bases each). The CDR3 has 14 residues. Trimming cost V 6 bases and J 4 bases, with 15 bases left between them.

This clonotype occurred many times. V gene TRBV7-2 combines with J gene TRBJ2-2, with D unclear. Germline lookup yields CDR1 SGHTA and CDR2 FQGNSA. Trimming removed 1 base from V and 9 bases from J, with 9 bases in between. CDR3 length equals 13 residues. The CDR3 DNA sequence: TGTGCCAGCAGCTTAGATCGGCGCCGGGAGCTGTTTTTT. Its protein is CASSLDRRRELFF.